Below, one TCR beta chain is given with its context. This clonotype was counted at least ten times. Which antigen it targets is not known. Base qualities are missing; no much larger clone stands one base away. The data are from a study of T cells in Graves' hyperthyroidism and ophthalmopathy (dated by TCRdb to between 2017 and 2020). Context from the whole study: Peripheral blood was sampled at the time of initial diagnosis, prior to any treatment. The 100 discovery patients were divided at random into training and test sets in a 7:3 ratio. Prospective prediction of ophthalmopathy was tested in an independent validation cohort of about 19 hyperthyroidism patients and 15 to 17 patients who later progressed to ophthalmopathy. TCR V-J signatures able to tell the groups apart were searched for in a discovery cohort of 95 or so patients, of whom more than 40 had Graves' ophthalmopathy and about 60 had stable Graves' hyperthyroidism. Following sampling, methimazole starting at 30 mg daily was given to hyperthyroidism patients, and high-dose intravenous methylprednisolone was given to ophthalmopathy patients. TCR Vbeta CDR3 sequencing of roughly 140 peripheral blood samples (approximately 44 ophthalmopathy, approximately 80 hyperthyroidism and some 17 progressor patients) is reported in the paper. In several Graves' hyperthyroidism patients, the study also compared T-cell repertoires from thyroid tissue with T-cell repertoires from blood.

The hyperthyroidism patients were between 18 and 65 years old and newly diagnosed, with a disease duration of less than 2 months. Any patient with an uncontrolled infection, another autoimmune disease, pregnancy or lactation was excluded. Diagnoses relied on clinical symptoms, serum thyroxine and TRAb, thyroid ultrasound and orbital computed tomography. For progressor patients, blood was drawn at the first diagnosis of hyperthyroidism, before any ophthalmopathy symptoms had appeared. Ficoll-Paque density gradient centrifugation was used to isolate PBMCs from about 10 ml of fresh peripheral blood. Patients classed as progressors first received a Graves' hyperthyroidism diagnosis and then went on to develop ophthalmopathy during follow-up. Total RNA was extracted with Trizol reagent, and quality was checked on an Agilent 2100 Bioanalyzer. From cysteine to phenylalanine, the CDR3 is 15 amino acids long. Here the CDR3 DNA is all that survives: 45 bases in frame from base 1. The germline V gene (reference sequence) supplies CDR1 LNHDA and CDR2 SQIVND. V has 7 bases trimmed and J has 0 bases trimmed; junction bases matching no gene number 6.

What the authors observed across the whole study: In cross-validation, a model built on a 13 V-J signature told ophthalmopathy apart from stable hyperthyroidism with 87.88% sensitivity and about 81% specificity, and in testing the same model reached 80%/75%. In validation, progression to ophthalmopathy was predicted by the model with 70% to 71% sensitivity and 72.22% specificity, a median of approximately 6.5 months before onset. No statistical method was used to set the sample size in advance, and investigators knew the group allocation. Most expanded thyroid clonotypes (frequency above 0.001) were also detected in blood, suggesting blood repertoires may reflect thyroid immune responses.

The TCR beta CDR3 regions were amplified from RNA transcripts. A first-round RT-PCR of the TCR CDR3 used the HTBI primer set with the Qiagen OneStep RT-PCR kit. Libraries were constructed in a second round of multiplex PCR, after which size selection and purification were performed. Sequencing of the libraries was done on an Illumina HiSeq2000 using paired-end 100 bp reads. On the authors' methods: SOAPnuke was used to process the raw data, removing reads that contained adapters or uncalled bases, had a mean Phred below 15, or lacked an exact match to the constant primer or identifier. COPE v1.2.5 was used to merge the high-quality paired reads, and each unique nucleotide sequence was defined as a clonotype. MiTCR v1.1 was used to align clonotypes to the IMGT TRBV, TRBD and TRBJ reference segments. Only V-J combinations with frequency above 0.0001, covering about 99% of repertoires, were analysed. A TCS score was defined as the ratio between F50 (clonal expansion) and ExV (chaos), using BLOSUM62-based TCRdist between CDR3 peptides within each V-J. Welch's t-statistics and random forest reduced some 510 V-J features to 13, which were used in a naive Bayes classifier (R e1071). TCRdb passed the public sequencing reads through fastp at Q25 and MiXCR, retaining productive beta sequences. Each CDR3 protein appears once, grouped with its most common genes and DNA. The authors' filters were not applied to this entry. The sample table shows hundreds of thousands of distinct CDR3 sequences, and under 20% are seen once. In total, the top ten clones hold approximately 15% of the sample.

The TCR comes from a woman in her 50s with Graves' hyperthyroidism that later progressed to Graves' ophthalmopathy. The V and J genes are TRBV19 and TRBJ1-1, and TRBD1 aligns with 9 junction nucleotides. The sample consisted of blood. The nucleotides read TGTGCCAGTACACGGACAGGGGTGGTGAACACTGAAGCTTTCTTT. Translated, this is CASTRTGVVNTEAFF.